This T cell receptor (beta chain) was captured by sequencing in a study of blood T cells in healthy people across ages. PCR was performed a second time for about 6 to 11 cycles using a sample-barcoded 5' primer and a J-beta primer mix. TCRdb called the 5' RACE reads again in MiXCR, with one record for every CDR3 protein. The repertoire holds about 760,000 distinct CDR3 sequences, with around three fifths as singletons. V shed 1 base and J 0 bases; nucleotides not matched to a gene: 12. Per germline, CDR1 MGHRA and CDR2 YSYEKL. The CDR3 has 20 amino acids. The rearrangement joins TRBV4-1 to TRBJ1-4, with 9 bases fitting TRBD1. The clonotype comes from a man aged 35 to 55 in good health. Sequenced sample: blood. The CDR3 is CASSQVGRTGALPTNEKLFF. Written as DNA, the CDR3 is TGCGCCAGCAGCCAAGTGGGGAGGACAGGGGCCCTCCCAACTAATGAAAAACTGTTTTTT.